The clone carrying this T cell receptor (beta chain) came up a few times. Its specificity is not known. This sample is drawn from a study of OX40 agonist ivuxolimab in advanced cancers. Study overall: People in dose escalation had one of these cancers: hepatocellular carcinoma, melanoma, renal cell or head and neck cancer. People who had prior anti-PD-1, anti-PD-L1 or anti-CTLA-4 therapy could take part, and around 40% had some.

Study-level results: The antigens recognized by the expanded peripheral T cells, that is their antigen specificity, were not determined.

The protocol was immunoSEQ multiplex PCR, while the TCRdb copy is restricted to in-frame clones and leaves out a portion. Found here are tens of thousands of clones, roughly 82% of them singletons; the top ten hold 9.5% to 13%. The sequence was collected from an adult with an advanced solid tumor such as melanoma, head and neck, liver or kidney cancer. The sample was CD4+ or CD8+ T cells sorted from blood, taken in a trial of the OX40 agonist ivuxolimab.

CDR3 sequence: CASSFQGEAGANVLTF. The CDR3 nucleotides are TGTGCCAGCAGTTTTCAGGGGGAGGCTGGGGCCAACGTCCTGACTTTC. V usage is TRBV27 and J usage is TRBJ2-6; TRBD1 is a possible D gene (7 bases). This CDR3 spans 16 amino acids. V lost 3 bases and J 2 bases, leaving 11 bases between the germline ends. Germline V gives CDR1 MNHEY, CDR2 SMNVEV (reference sequence).